The source of this TCR beta chain is a study of post-analysis software for immune sequencing data. Whole-study findings and limits: A handful of TRBV segments were significantly more frequent in patients than in controls. TRBV5-6, TRBV5-1 and TRBV20-1 were among these segments. Controls significantly exceeded multiple sclerosis patients in normalized Chao1 diversity.

Researchers reported that TCR beta cDNA libraries carried unique molecular identifiers. TCRdb reprocessed the PCR reads via MiXCR and lists one record per CDR3 protein. Here the sample spans over 700,000 distinct CDR3 sequences, around 27% being singletons. To note about this clonotype: Its matching antigen is unknown.

Looked up from germline, CDR1 is SQVTM and CDR2 is ANQGSEA. Trimming cost V 6 bases and J 2 bases, with 10 bases left between them. The CDR3 spans 13 residues. This chain uses TRBV29-1 with TRBJ2-2; the D is unclear. The TCR comes from a girl aged 5-17 years with multiple sclerosis. The material sequenced was blood. The CDR3 nucleotides read TGCAGCGTGTTACAGAAAAACACCGGGGAGCTGTTTTTT. Amino acids: CSVLQKNTGELFF.